The next 15 T cell receptor beta chains were all read from a single sample in a study of blood T cell repertoires in COVID-19. Assay used: immunoSEQ multiplex PCR; TCRdb lists only in-frame clones, some missing. The data hold about 39,000 clones, with roughly 80% observed a single time. Sequencing input: peripheral blood. The receptor source for this set is a man in his sixties in a cohort sampled during active COVID-19.

This clone has a single count. The V gene is TRBV6-2 or TRBV6-3, the J gene TRBJ1-4; weak D call: TRBD1 (5 bases). The ends were cut back, 6 bases at V and 7 bases at J, with 15 bases in the middle. Germline V gene data show CDR1 as MNHEY and CDR2 as SVGEGT. The CDR3 contains 14 residues. As DNA, the CDR3 is TGTGCCAGCAGCCCGGGACTACACGCTGAAAAACTGTTTTTT. Protein product: CASSPGLHAEKLFF.

This clone was recorded a few times. The CDR3 sequence is CASSTGAVGLFF. The CDR3 nucleotides read TGTGCCAGCAGCACAGGGGCCGTTGGACTGTTTTTT. The chain joins TRBV28 to TRBJ1-4, with TRBD1 matching 7 bases. Germline assignment: CDR1 MDHEN and CDR2 SYDVKM. V shed 6 bases, J shed 13 bases, and the junction held 8 bases outside the gene matches. The CDR3 consists of 12 residues.

The V gene is TRBV7-2, the J gene TRBJ1-2; the D is unclear. Germline CDR1 is SGHTA and CDR2 is FQGNSA. Trimming took off 3 bases at V and 1 base at J, with 9 bases between the two ends. The CDR3 covers 14 residues. The CDR3 nucleotides read TGTGCCAGCAGCTTTATGGAGGTTAACTATGGCTACACCTTC. Translated, it gives CASSFMEVNYGYTF.

The chain carries TRBV5-6 and TRBJ2-3, with 10 bases fitting TRBD2. The CDR3 length is 18 residues. Germline CDR1 and CDR2: SGHDT and YYEEEE. With V trimmed by 2 bases and J by 0 bases, 9 bases remained unmatched. Written as DNA, the CDR3 is TGTGCCAGCAGCTTTAGGACTAGCGGACCCCCTAGCACAGATACGCAGTATTTT. As protein: CASSFRTSGPPSTDTQYF.

The rearrangement joins TRBV7-9 to TRBJ2-7; TRBD1 agrees at 9 bases. This CDR3 contains 15 residues. V trimming: 5 bases; J trimming: 6 bases; junction bases outside the gene matches: 11. CDR1 SEHNR and CDR2 FQNEAQ come from the germline V gene (reference sequence). DNA of the CDR3: TGTGCCAGCAGCCCGGCCGGGACAGGGTCGGGCGAGCAGTACTTC. The encoded protein is CASSPAGTGSGEQYF.

This chain links TRBV3-1 (or the pseudogene TRBV3-2) with TRBJ2-7; 9 bases fit TRBD2. This CDR3 has 14 residues. The J segment lost 1 base and the V segment lost 5 bases, leaving 3 bases of the junction unmatched. The germline gives CDR1 LGHDT, CDR2 YNNKEL (reference sequence). As DNA, the CDR3 is TGTGCCAGCAGCGGAGCGGGAGGATCCTACGAGCAGTACTTC. Translated, it gives CASSGAGGSYEQYF.

The CDR3 loop is CASSRDRGNLNTEAFF. The DNA of the CDR3 is TGTGCCAGCAGTAGGGACAGAGGGAACTTGAACACTGAAGCTTTCTTT. The genes are TRBV6-2 or TRBV6-3 and TRBJ1-1, with 7 bases matching TRBD1. CDR1 is MNHEY and CDR2 is SVGEGT in the germline V gene. This CDR3 is built from 16 residues. Trimming at V came to 5 bases and at J to 0 bases, leaving 9 bases not matched to a gene.

This clone was detected once. The chain employs TRBV6-2 or TRBV6-3 and TRBJ2-6; 7 nucleotides match TRBD2. This CDR3 contains 17 residues. Germline V CDR1 and CDR2: MNHEY, SVGEGT. V lost 2 bases to trimming and J lost 2 bases; unmatched junction nucleotides: 6. CDR3 amino acids: CASSYPLGGTGANVLTF. The CDR3 coding sequence is TGTGCCAGCAGTTACCCTTTGGGGGGGACTGGGGCCAACGTCCTGACTTTC.

The count of this clone is one. The chain has TRBV7-9 and TRBJ1-1; 9 nucleotides agree with TRBD1. CDR3 length: 13 amino acids. Germline trimming cut 8 bases from V and 5 bases from J; bases unmatched to any gene: 6. In germline, CDR1 is SEHNR, CDR2 FQNEAQ (reference sequence). In DNA, the CDR3 is TGTGCCAGCCGGGGACAGGGTCGGACTGAAGCTTTCTTT. The encoded protein is CASRGQGRTEAFF.

The chain links TRBV19 to TRBJ2-5, with unresolved D. Germline V lookup: CDR1 LNHDA, CDR2 SQIVND (reference sequence). There are 11 residues in the CDR3. V lost 5 bases to trimming and J lost 3 bases, with 4 bases between them. In DNA, the CDR3 is TGTGCCAGTAGTCCAGAAGAGACCCAGTACTTC. This translates into CASSPEETQYF.

This clone was counted a few times. The genes are TRBV5-1 and TRBJ1-2; no clear D. V lost 4 bases and J 1 base, leaving 11 bases between the germline ends. Germline CDR1 and CDR2: SGHRS and YFSETQ. The CDR3 runs to 14 residues. The CDR3 protein is CASSPGSGNYGYTF. The DNA for the CDR3 is TGCGCCAGCAGCCCTGGATCGGGTAACTATGGCTACACCTTC.

The V and J genes are TRBV2 and TRBJ1-5; 11 nucleotides agree with TRBD1. This CDR3 comprises 16 residues. Unmatched junction bases numbered 9, after V lost 6 bases and J lost 5 bases. Germline V gives CDR1 SNHLY, CDR2 FYNNEI. The CDR3 DNA reads as TGTGCCAGCAGCGGACAGGGGGCCTCCCGATATCAGCCCCAGCATTTT. This sequence encodes CASSGQGASRYQPQHF.

The rearrangement joins TRBV11-2 to TRBJ1-6; 7 positions match TRBD1. After removal of 4 bases from V and 8 bases from J, the junction contained 2 bases not matched to a gene. This CDR3 is built from 13 residues. The germline V gene has CDR1 SGHAT and CDR2 FQNNGV. The CDR3 DNA sequence: TGTGCCAGCAGCTATACAGGGGATTCACCCCTCCACTTT. Amino acid sequence: CASSYTGDSPLHF.

The genes are TRBV29-1 and TRBJ1-1; no firm D call. The CDR3 totals 13 residues. The V end lost 3 bases, the J end lost 0 bases, and 8 bases lay between the germline ends. The germline gives CDR1 SQVTM, CDR2 ANQGSEA. In DNA form, the CDR3 reads TGCAGCGTTGAGAGAAGTTTGAACACTGAAGCTTTCTTT. It encodes CSVERSLNTEAFF.

The chain couples TRBV7-6 to TRBJ2-7; the match to TRBD2 covers 7 bases. Germline V lookup: CDR1 SGHVS, CDR2 FNYEAQ. The trim removed 1 base at V and 1 base at J, leaving 4 bases unmatched. The CDR3 contains 15 residues. The CDR3 loop is CASSLGAGSSYEQYF. DNA for the CDR3: TGTGCCAGCAGCTTAGGAGCGGGATCATCCTACGAGCAGTACTTC.